This T cell receptor beta chain was profiled in a study of prognosis after radiotherapy for stage I lung cancer. The TCR beta CDR3 region was amplified from genomic DNA, with two rounds of multiplex PCR being used for the amplification. The first PCR round targeted every TRBV and TRBJ gene with specific primers. One entry per CDR3 protein, called by TCRdb with MiXCR from the multiplex PCR reads. The sample consists of more than 25,000 distinct CDR3 sequences, less than 35% of them appearing once. Germline CDR1 is SGHTA and CDR2 is FQGTGA. CDR3 length: 16 amino acids. Trimming took 3 bases from V and 5 from J, leaving 16 bases between them.

This TCR was sampled from a donor over 45 with non-small cell lung cancer. The J gene is TRBJ2-2, the V gene TRBV7-3, with D perhaps given as TRBD1 or TRBD2 (5 bases each). Sequences were derived from PBMCs, sampled before or after stereotactic body radiation therapy (not recorded which). This CDR3 is CASSFLSGPGTGELFF. CDR3 DNA: TGTGCCAGCAGCTTCTTATCAGGGCCGGGGACCGGGGAGCTGTTTTTT.